This T cell receptor (beta chain) derives from a study of cytomegalovirus exposure and HLA in healthy donors. Broader study findings: Among TCR beta chains, those listed as cytomegalovirus-associated numbered fewer than 200. In vitro checks showed that three CMV-associated chains really do target CMV antigens. TCR association rates varied by HLA locus in a later analysis, with DRB1 highest and HLA-C lowest. Presence/absence analysis assumed near-uniform sequencing depth across donors.

The PCR contained 60 Vbeta and 13 Jbeta primers. The protocol was immunoSEQ multiplex PCR, while the TCRdb copy is restricted to in-frame clones and leaves out a portion. This sample yields more than 75,000 clones, of which around 76% are seen a single time; 6.2% belongs to the top ten. As to this clone: As yet, its antigen is unknown.

Germline CDR1 SGHNT, CDR2 YYREEE (reference sequence). There are 15 residues in the CDR3. With V trimmed by 4 bases and J by 5 bases, 8 bases remained unmatched. The sample comprised PBMCs. The TCR was taken from a woman in her forties or fifties in good health and CMV-seropositive. The chain employs TRBV5-4 and TRBJ2-5; 10 positions match TRBD2. The CDR3 here is CASSPSAGGVETQYF. CDR3 bases: TGTGCCAGCAGCCCGTCAGCGGGGGGGGTGGAGACCCAGTACTTC. The full variable domain, its missing parts supplied by reference TRBV5-4 and TRBJ2-5, is ETGVTQSPTHLIKTRGQQVTLRCSSQSGHNTVSWYQQALGQGPQFIFQYYREEENGRGNFPPRFSGLQFPNYSSELNVNALELDDSALYLCASSPSAGGVETQYFGPGTRLLVL.